The T cell receptor (beta chain) described here comes from a study of blood T cell repertoires in COVID-19. The germline V gene has CDR1 LGHNA and CDR2 YNFKEQ. This CDR3 has 13 amino acids. Trimming removed 0 bases from V and 6 bases from J, with 5 bases in between. In the original workflow: Reference gene primer amplification yielded estimated nucleated cell counts. Repertoires were generated with immunoSEQ multiplex PCR, while TCRdb's copy carries only in-frame clones and drops some. Clonal size and the V and J genes are those of that table, whereas D and trimming came from the DNA. The table shows 390,000 or so clones, with more than 80% occurring only once.

The rearrangement joins TRBV4-2 to TRBJ1-4, with D uncertain. The TCR comes from a woman aged 25 to 39 with active or convalescent COVID-19. Sequencing input: peripheral blood. The CDR3, as DNA: TGTGCCAGCAGCCAAGACAGTTATGAAAAACTGTTTTTT. This sequence encodes CASSQDSYEKLFF.